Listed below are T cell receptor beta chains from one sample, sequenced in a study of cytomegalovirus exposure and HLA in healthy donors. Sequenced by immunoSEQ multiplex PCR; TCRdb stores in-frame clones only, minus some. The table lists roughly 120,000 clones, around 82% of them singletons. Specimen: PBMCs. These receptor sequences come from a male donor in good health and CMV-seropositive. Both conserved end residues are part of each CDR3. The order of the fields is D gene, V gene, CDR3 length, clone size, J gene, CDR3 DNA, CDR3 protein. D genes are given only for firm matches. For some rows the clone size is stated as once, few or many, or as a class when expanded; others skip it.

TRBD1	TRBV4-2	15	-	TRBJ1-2	TGTGCCAGCAGCCAAGATCCAGGGGGCAACTATGGCTACACCTTC	CASSQDPGGNYGYTF
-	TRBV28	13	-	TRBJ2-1	TGTGCCAGCAGGACTTTCTCCTACAATGAGCAGTTCTTC	CASRTFSYNEQFF
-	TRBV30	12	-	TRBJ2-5	TGTGCCTGGAGTGTGGGACAAAAGGCCCAGTACTTC	CAWSVGQKAQYF
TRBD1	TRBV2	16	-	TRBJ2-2	TGTGCCAGCAGTGAGCCGGGACAGGGGGACACCGGGGAGCTGTTTTTT	CASSEPGQGDTGELFF
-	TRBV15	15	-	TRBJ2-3	TGTGCCACCAGCAGAGACAGGGTGAGCACAGATACGCAGTATTTT	CATSRDRVSTDTQYF
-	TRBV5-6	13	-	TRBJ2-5	TGTGCCAGCAGCTTGGCAGGTTGGGAGACCCAGTACTTC	CASSLAGWETQYF
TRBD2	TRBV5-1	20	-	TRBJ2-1	TGCGCCAGCAGCTTGGTGTGGAGGACTATAACGGGAGGGCTCCACAATGAGCAGTTCTTC	CASSLVWRTITGGLHNEQFF
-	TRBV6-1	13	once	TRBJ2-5	TGTGCCAGCAGTGCAACACGGGGGGAGACCCAGTACTTC	CASSATRGETQYF
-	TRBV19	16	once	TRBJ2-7	TGTGCCAGTAGTACGCCCCGCAGCCTAGGCGGCTACGAGCAGTACTTC	CASSTPRSLGGYEQYF
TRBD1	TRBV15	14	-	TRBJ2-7	TGTGCCACCAGCAGAGAGGGACAGGGCTACGAGCAGTACTTC	CATSREGQGYEQYF
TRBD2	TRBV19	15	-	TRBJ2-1	TGTGCCAGTAGTATAGTAGCGGGATACGGCCATGAGCAGTTCTTC	CASSIVAGYGHEQFF
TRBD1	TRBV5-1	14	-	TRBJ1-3	TGCGCCAGCACCCCTGGGACAGGGGGAAACACCATATACTTT	CASTPGTGGNTIYF
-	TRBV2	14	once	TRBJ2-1	TGTGCCAGCATTAAGATCGTGAGGCAGAATGAGCAGTTCTTC	CASIKIVRQNEQFF
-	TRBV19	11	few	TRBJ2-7	TGTGCCAGTAGTCACAGGTACGAGCAGTACTTC	CASSHRYEQYF
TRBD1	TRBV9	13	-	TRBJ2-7	TGTGCCAGCAGCACAAGACAGGGCTACGAGCAGTACTTC	CASSTRQGYEQYF
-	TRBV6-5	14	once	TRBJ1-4	TGTGCCAGCAGCCCGAGCGCAACTAATGAAAAACTGTTTTTT	CASSPSATNEKLFF
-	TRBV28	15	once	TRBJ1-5	TGTGCCAGCAGCCCCGGGGGGGGCGGCAATCAGCCCCAGCATTTT	CASSPGGGGNQPQHF
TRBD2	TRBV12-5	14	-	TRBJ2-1	TGTGCTAGTGGCCGGGGAGGGGAGAGCAATGAGCAGTTCTTC	CASGRGGESNEQFF
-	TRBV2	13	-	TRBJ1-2	TGTGCCAGCAGTGATCGCAGGGAGGGTGGCTACACCTTC	CASSDRREGGYTF
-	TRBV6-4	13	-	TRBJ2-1	TGTGCCAGCAGTGACTCTCGGTACAATGAGCAGTTCTTC	CASSDSRYNEQFF
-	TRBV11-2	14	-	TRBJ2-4	TGTGCCAGCAGCTCCAGATTAGCCAAAAACATTCAGTACTTC	CASSSRLAKNIQYF
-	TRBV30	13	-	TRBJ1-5	TGTGCCTGGGGAAGGGGCCCCAATCAGCCCCAGCATTTT	CAWGRGPNQPQHF
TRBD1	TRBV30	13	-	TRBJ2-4	TGTGCCTGGACGACAGTAAGAAGGGACAGTCAGTACTTC	CAWTTVRRDSQYF
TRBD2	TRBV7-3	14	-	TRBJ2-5	TGTGCCAGCAGCTTGGGACTAGCGGGAGAGACCCAGTACTTC	CASSLGLAGETQYF
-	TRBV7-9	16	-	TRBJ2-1	TGTGCCAGCAGCTTAGCGTTATACGGTTACGGCAATGAGCAGTTCTTC	CASSLALYGYGNEQFF
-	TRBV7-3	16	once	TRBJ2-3	TGTGCCAGCAGCCCCGGACTGGGCGGAGTTACAGATACGCAGTATTTT	CASSPGLGGVTDTQYF
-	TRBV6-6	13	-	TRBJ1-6	TGTGCCAGCCTTTATTCGGCAGGTTCACCCCTCCACTTT	CASLYSAGSPLHF
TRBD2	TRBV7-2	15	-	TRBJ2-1	TGTGCCAGCAGCCCGGGGACTAGCGGGGCCGACATTCAGTTCTTC	CASSPGTSGADIQFF
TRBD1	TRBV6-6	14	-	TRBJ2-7	TGTGCCAGCAGTTACGGGACAGCCCATTACGAGCAGTACTTC	CASSYGTAHYEQYF
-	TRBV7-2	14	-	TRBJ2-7	TGTGCCAGCAGCCCCCCGGTGGGAGGCTACGAGCAGTACTTC	CASSPPVGGYEQYF
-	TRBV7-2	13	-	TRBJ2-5	TGTGCCAGCAGCTCCGTAGGGGAAGAGACCCAGTACTTC	CASSSVGEETQYF
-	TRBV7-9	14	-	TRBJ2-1	TGTGCCAGCAGCGACGGGGGAACCTACAATGAGCAGTTCTTC	CASSDGGTYNEQFF
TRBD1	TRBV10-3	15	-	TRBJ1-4	TGTGCCATCAGTGAGCCCGGACAGGGGAACGAAAAACTGTTTTTT	CAISEPGQGNEKLFF
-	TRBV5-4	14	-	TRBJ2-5	TGTGCCAGCAGCGTACGGACAGTCCAAGAGACCCAGTACTTC	CASSVRTVQETQYF
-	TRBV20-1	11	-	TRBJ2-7	TGCAGTGCTACTTCCCCAGGCGAGCAGTACTTC	CSATSPGEQYF
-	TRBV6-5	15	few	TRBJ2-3	TGTGCCAGCAGTTACTCCGGGACAAACACAGATACGCAGTATTTT	CASSYSGTNTDTQYF
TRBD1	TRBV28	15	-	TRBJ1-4	TGTGCCAGCAGACCGGACAGGGAGCGAAGGGAAAAACTGTTTTTT	CASRPDRERREKLFF
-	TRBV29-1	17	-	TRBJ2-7	TGCAGCGTAGAAGAGGGCATTTTGGGTCTTGGATCCTACGAGCAGTACTTC	CSVEEGILGLGSYEQYF
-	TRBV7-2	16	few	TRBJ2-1	TGTGCCAGCAGCTTAGGCAGGGTTCAAATAGTAGGTGAGCAGTTCTTC	CASSLGRVQIVGEQFF
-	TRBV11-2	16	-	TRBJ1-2	TGTGCCAGCAGCTTAGCAGGTTTTGAGACAAACTATGGCTACACCTTC	CASSLAGFETNYGYTF
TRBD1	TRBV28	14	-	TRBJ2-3	TGTGCCAGCATATACAGGGGCCCCCCAGATACGCAGTATTTT	CASIYRGPPDTQYF
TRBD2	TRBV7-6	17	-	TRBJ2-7	TGTGCCAGCAGCTTACCGTGGACTAGCGGGAGTGCCTACGAGCAGTACTTC	CASSLPWTSGSAYEQYF
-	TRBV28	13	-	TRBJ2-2	TGTGCCAGCGGGGGGGGCAACACCGGGGAGCTGTTTTTT	CASGGGNTGELFF
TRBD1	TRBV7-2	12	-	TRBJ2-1	TGTGCCAGCACCATACAGGGGAATGAGCAGTTCTTC	CASTIQGNEQFF
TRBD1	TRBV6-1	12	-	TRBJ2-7	TGTGCCAGCAGGAGGGACAGCCAGGAGCAGTACTTC	CASRRDSQEQYF
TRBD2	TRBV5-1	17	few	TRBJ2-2	TGCGCCAGCAGCTTGATTGGCGGGAGGTCGGGCACCGGGGAGCTGTTTTTT	CASSLIGGRSGTGELFF
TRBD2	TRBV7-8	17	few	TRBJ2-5	TGTGCCAGCAGCCACCCGTCTAGCGGGGAGTACCAAGAGACCCAGTACTTC	CASSHPSSGEYQETQYF
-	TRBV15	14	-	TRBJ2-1	TGTGCCACCAGTATAACAGGCGGCGTGAATGAGCAGTTCTTC	CATSITGGVNEQFF
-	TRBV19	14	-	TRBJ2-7	TGTGCCAGTAGTGATGTGAGGAACTCCTACGAGCAGTACTTC	CASSDVRNSYEQYF
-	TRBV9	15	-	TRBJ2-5	TGTGCCAGCAGCGTAGATTATGGCGGGCGGGAGACCCAGTACTTC	CASSVDYGGRETQYF
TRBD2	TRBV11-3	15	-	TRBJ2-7	TGTGCCAGCAGCCCAGCGGGGGCAGCCAAAAGCGAGCAGTACTTC	CASSPAGAAKSEQYF
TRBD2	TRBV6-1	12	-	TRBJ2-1	TGTGCCAGCAGTGAAGGGGCGGGGAGGGGGTTCTTC	CASSEGAGRGFF
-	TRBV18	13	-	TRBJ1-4	TGTGCCAGCTCACCCGGGAGTAATGAAAAACTGTTTTTT	CASSPGSNEKLFF
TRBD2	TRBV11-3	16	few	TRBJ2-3	TGTGCCAGCAGCTTAGTTGGCGGGAGGGTAGGGGATACGCAGTATTTT	CASSLVGGRVGDTQYF
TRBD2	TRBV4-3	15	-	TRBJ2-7	TGCGCCAGCAGCCCCTGGACTAGCGGGAGCTACGAGCAGTACTTC	CASSPWTSGSYEQYF